The present T cell receptor beta chain was sequenced within a study of T cell responses to AZD1222 COVID-19 vaccine. Study context: Pooling of second doses given at about 4 or about 12 weeks was done. The study, taken as a whole, reports: Females made up more of the donors, who were largely white British, and clonal diversity may have come out too low. Repertoire collection took place solely once the T cell response had peaked. Just a handful of AZD1222 recipients were seropositive at baseline.

J gave up 0 bases and V 4 bases, and 3 bases lay outside the gene matches. CDR3 length: 15 amino acids. Germline CDR1 and CDR2: LNHDA and SQIVND (reference sequence). Generated by immunoSEQ multiplex PCR, the TCRdb table keeps only in-frame clones and is missing some. Among approximately 92,000 clones listed, roughly 93% were seen once. As regards this clone: Its antigen is not known.

The chain links TRBV19 to TRBJ1-3; 7 bases are a match to TRBD1. The source material was peripheral blood, sampled on day 0 of AZD1222 vaccination. The sequence was collected from an adult in good health. CDR3 sequence reads: CASSRGQYSGNTIYF. For the CDR3, the DNA is TGTGCCAGTAGTAGGGGACAGTACTCTGGAAACACCATATATTTT. Variable domain in full (rest from reference TRBV19 and TRBJ1-3): DGGITQSPKYLFRKEGQNVTLSCEQNLNHDAMYWYRQDPGQGLRLIYYSQIVNDFQKGDIAEGYSVSREKKESFPLTVTSAQKNPTAFYLCASSRGQYSGNTIYFGEGSWLTVV.